The present T cell receptor beta chain was sequenced within a study of blood T cells in healthy people across ages. Remarks on this clonotype: Antigen: not known.

Trimming removed 6 bases from V and 7 bases from J, with 19 bases in between. This CDR3 contains 14 residues. CDR1 and CDR2 from the germline V gene are SEHNR and FQNEAQ (reference sequence). Study conclusions and caveats: Estimated diversity across one million T cells was deemed an underestimate. Among long-lived donors, naive CD4+ cells were more numerous and diversity higher than in aged donors.

Next came a second PCR, run for about 6 to 11 cycles, which used a sample-barcoded 5' primer along with a J-beta primer mix. Carrying 12 random nucleotides, a template-switch adaptor labeled each individual cDNA molecule. TCRdb analysed the 5' RACE reads with MiXCR anew, one entry per CDR3 protein. The sample consists of roughly 1,100,000 distinct CDR3 sequences, almost 25% of them appearing once. These data were also reused for a study on T cells of mothers and their children.

The clonotype comes from a girl aged 2 to 10 in good health. This rearrangement joins TRBV7-9 to TRBJ2-7; the D gene is possibly TRBD2 (7 bases). The sequenced material came from blood. The CDR3 DNA reads TGTGCCAGCAGATTCGGGGGGCCGGAGAGGGAGCAGTACTTC. This sequence encodes CASRFGGPEREQYF.